What follows are 4 T cell receptor beta chains derived from one specimen sequenced in a study of Ad26.COV2.S vaccination and SARS-CoV-2 variants. Treatment here: over 15 received Ad26.COV2.S at low or high dose, single or two shots; 5 received placebo; per-sample allocation not given. Material that was analyzed had been drawn on day 63 after the first vaccine or placebo injection. TCRdb keeps only in-frame clones here, not all; method: immunoSEQ multiplex PCR. The sample shows a few hundred thousand clones, 83% of them seen only once. This specimen was peripheral blood, taken in a trial of Ad26.COV2.S vaccine versus placebo. These receptors came from a person between 18 and 65 years old who received the Ad26.COV2.S COVID-19 vaccine or a placebo.

The rearrangement joins TRBV20-1 to TRBJ1-2; possibly TRBD1 for D (6 bases). This CDR3 contains 15 residues. Germline loops: CDR1 DFQATT, CDR2 SNEGSKA (reference sequence). The V and J ends lost 3 bases and 8 bases respectively, with 22 bases between them. The CDR3 DNA sequence: TGCAGTGCTAGTCCCGGAGGGGGGTTTGTTTGGGGCTACACCTTC. It encodes CSASPGGGFVWGYTF.

V is TRBV6-5 and J is TRBJ2-7; D is undetermined. V lost 7 bases and J 3 bases, leaving 13 bases between the germline ends. CDR3 length: 13 residues. CDR1 and CDR2 (germline): MNHEY, SVGAGI. CDR3 sequence: CASMGFGFYEQYF. DNA for the CDR3: TGTGCCAGCATGGGTTTCGGATTCTACGAGCAGTACTTC.

This sequence joins TRBV7-8 and TRBJ2-2; 8 bases line up with TRBD2. Germline CDR1 SGHVS, CDR2 FQNEAQ. The length of the CDR3 is 15 residues. J was trimmed by 5 bases and V by 4 bases; bases with no gene match: 6. The CDR3 sequence: CASSSAGAPTGELFF. The DNA of the CDR3 is TGTGCCAGCAGCTCAGCGGGGGCCCCAACCGGGGAGCTGTTTTTT.

The chain has TRBV10-1 and TRBJ2-2, with D tentatively TRBD2 (6 bases). The length of the CDR3 is 15 residues. Germline V gives CDR1 WNHNN, CDR2 SYGVQD (reference sequence). Trimming took off 4 bases at V and 3 bases at J, with 12 bases between the two ends. CDR3 loop: CASSVTRDYTGELFF. CDR3 nucleotides: TGCGCCAGCAGTGTGACGAGGGACTACACCGGGGAGCTGTTTTTT.